These 20 T cell receptor beta chains came from one sample sequenced in a study of T-cell memory formation after mild COVID-19. MiXCR was run by TCRdb on the 5' RACE reads, yielding one entry per CDR3 protein. The sample includes about 350,000 distinct CDR3 sequences, approximately 14% seen only once; the top ten take 20% to 25%. The specimen sequenced was PBMCs or a T cell subset sorted from them (not recorded which). All receptors derive from a man aged 18 to 30 who had mild COVID-19 (a few samples of this study predate the infection). Cell type and time point are not known.

As DNA, the CDR3 is TGTGCCAGCAGCATACGGGGGGGGAAACAAGATACGCAGTATTTT. It is translated as CASSIRGGKQDTQYF. The rearrangement joins TRBV7-6 to TRBJ2-3; TRBD2 agrees at 8 bases. Germline assignment: CDR1 SGHVS and CDR2 FNYEAQ. The CDR3 contains 15 residues. With V trimmed by 5 bases and J by 5 bases, 9 bases remained unmatched.

The chain carries TRBV11-2 and TRBJ2-4; TRBD2 is a possible D gene (5 bases). Per germline, CDR1 SGHAT and CDR2 FQNNGV. The CDR3 length is 13 residues. V was cut by 8 bases and J by 3 bases, with 11 bases left in between. This chain's CDR3 is CASFSDGKNIQYF. CDR3 bases: TGTGCCAGCTTTAGCGATGGCAAAAACATTCAGTACTTC.

This clonotype was observed a few times. The rearrangement uses TRBV4-1 and TRBJ1-2; tentatively, D is TRBD1 (5 bases). This CDR3 contains 16 residues. Germline-derived CDR1 and CDR2 are MGHRA and YSYEKL. Trimming removed 0 bases from V and 2 bases from J, with 13 bases in between. The CDR3 spells CASSQEWGILNYGYTF. CDR3 coding DNA: TGCGCCAGCAGCCAAGAATGGGGGATACTGAACTATGGCTACACCTTC.

The chain links TRBV5-1 to TRBJ1-2, with 12 bases aligning to TRBD1. This CDR3 is built from 17 residues. Germline values: CDR1 SGHRS, CDR2 YFSETQ. The V segment lost 2 bases and the J segment 5 bases; nucleotides outside the gene matches: 10. The CDR3 DNA reads as TGCGCCAGCAGCTTATATCCGGGACAGGGGGCAGAGTATGGCTACACCTTC. Residues: CASSLYPGQGAEYGYTF.

This sequence joins TRBV9 and TRBJ1-2; 9 nucleotides match TRBD1. The CDR3 is 15 residues long. The V segment lost 0 bases and the J segment 7 bases; nucleotides outside the gene matches: 7. Germline V gene sequence: CDR1 SGDLS, CDR2 YYNGEE. The CDR3 sequence: CASSVGDRVVIGYTF. DNA for the CDR3: TGTGCCAGCAGCGTAGGGGACAGGGTGGTGATTGGCTACACCTTC.

The chain's CDR3 is CASSLATGREQYF. In nucleotides, the CDR3 is TGTGCCAGCAGCTTAGCCACAGGGCGCGAGCAGTACTTC. V and J are TRBV11-3 and TRBJ2-7, with D possibly matching TRBD1 (6 bases). The germline V and J ends were trimmed by 1 base and 6 bases, with 10 bases remaining between them. CDR1 SGHNT and CDR2 YENEEA come from the germline V gene. This CDR3 spans 13 amino acids.

This clonotype was seen a few times. CDR3 protein: CASSFLDSSGNTIYF. CDR3 nucleotide sequence: TGTGCCAGCAGCTTCCTGGACAGCTCTGGAAACACCATATATTTT. The rearrangement uses TRBV7-8 and TRBJ1-3, with D perhaps TRBD1 (6 bases). Trimming shortened V by 3 bases and J by 0 bases, and 9 bases separated the two germline ends. This CDR3 comprises 15 residues. Germline V lookup: CDR1 SGHVS, CDR2 FQNEAQ.

This clonotype appeared many times. This chain joins TRBV18 and TRBJ2-3, with a tentative D call TRBD2 (6 bases). V shed 4 bases and J shed 5 bases, with 13 bases lying between them. CDR1 and CDR2 from the germline V gene are KGHSH and LQKENI. The CDR3 runs to 14 residues. CDR3 residues: CASSLAASQDTQYF. In DNA, the CDR3 is TGTGCCAGCTCACTAGCGGCTTCTCAAGATACGCAGTATTTT.

The J gene is TRBJ2-7, the V gene TRBV12-3 or TRBV12-4, with D tentatively TRBD1 (6 bases). The CDR3 contains 16 residues. The V and J ends lost 1 base and 0 bases respectively, with 13 bases between them. CDR3 region: CASSLVPGDFSYEQYF. CDR3 coding DNA: TGTGCCAGCAGTTTAGTCCCAGGGGATTTCTCCTACGAGCAGTACTTC.

The chain couples TRBV7-2 to TRBJ2-1; D unclear. V gave up 1 base and J gave up 6 bases, with 10 bases separating them. The CDR3 loop spans 14 amino acids. Per the germline V gene, CDR1 is SGHTA and CDR2 is FQGNSA. The CDR3 coding sequence is TGTGCCAGCAGCTTAGAAGCCTGGATCAATGAGCAGTTCTTC. Protein product: CASSLEAWINEQFF.

The chain couples TRBV20-1 to TRBJ2-5; TRBD1 is a possible D gene (5 bases). Trimming stripped 3 bases from V and 5 bases from J, with 10 bases between. Germline V lookup: CDR1 DFQATT, CDR2 SNEGSKA (reference sequence). The CDR3 spans 12 residues. The CDR3 reads CSARQGRETQYF. The CDR3 DNA reads TGCAGTGCTAGGCAGGGCAGGGAGACCCAGTACTTC.

This clonotype appeared a few times. The rearrangement uses TRBV4-2 and TRBJ1-3; maybe TRBD1 (6 bases). V lost 0 bases and J 0 bases, leaving 9 bases between the germline ends. The CDR3 is 16 residues long. Germline CDR1 LGHNA, CDR2 YNFKEQ. CDR3 amino acids: CASSQDRGISGNTIYF. CDR3 nucleotides: TGTGCCAGCAGCCAAGATAGGGGGATCTCTGGAAACACCATATATTTT.

This clonotype has only a few counts. The rearrangement links TRBV7-2 to TRBJ2-2; D may be TRBD1 (5 bases). The CDR3 spans 13 residues. From germline, CDR1 is SGHTA and CDR2 FQGNSA. Trimming pared 6 bases from V and 4 bases from J, leaving 9 bases between. The CDR3 region is CASRFTGTGELFF. The CDR3 region has the DNA TGTGCCAGCAGATTTACAGGCACCGGGGAGCTGTTTTTT.

This clonotype was detected only a few times. The J gene is TRBJ1-1, the V gene TRBV5-6; unclear D gene. V lost 5 bases to trimming and J lost 7 bases, with 9 bases between them. Germline assignment: CDR1 SGHDT and CDR2 YYEEEE. The CDR3 has 11 residues. The chain's CDR3 is CASSRVDEAFF. The CDR3 nucleotides are TGTGCCAGCAGTAGGGTGGATGAAGCTTTCTTT.

This clonotype was detected a few times. The chain employs TRBV19 and TRBJ2-7, with 9 bases aligning to TRBD1. Per the germline V gene, CDR1 is LNHDA and CDR2 is SQIVND (reference sequence). After removal of 9 bases from V and 3 bases from J, the junction contained 12 bases not matched to a gene. This CDR3 is 15 amino acids long. The CDR3 DNA follows: TGTGCCAGCCAGACGGGACAGGGATTAATCTACGAGCAGTACTTC. This codes for CASQTGQGLIYEQYF.

This clonotype has a handful of counts. V usage is TRBV18 and J usage is TRBJ2-3; 12 bases are a match to TRBD2. The V segment lost 2 bases and the J segment 5 bases; nucleotides outside the gene matches: 5. This CDR3 has 16 residues. Per the germline V gene, CDR1 is KGHSH and CDR2 is LQKENI. CDR3 in amino acids: CASSPGLAGTGDTQYF. CDR3 DNA: TGTGCCAGCTCACCAGGACTAGCGGGGACTGGAGATACGCAGTATTTT.

There are a few counts of this clonotype. The chain uses TRBV6-5 and TRBJ1-2; D possibly corresponds to TRBD1 (5 bases). Looked up from germline, CDR1 is MNHEY and CDR2 is SVGAGI. Deletions cut 5 bases from V and 2 bases from J, with 12 bases between. This CDR3 comprises 14 residues. DNA for the CDR3: TGTGCCAGCAGTAGGGGCAGGGTCAACTATGGCTACACCTTC. It specifies CASSRGRVNYGYTF.

This clonotype was recorded a few times. This rearrangement joins TRBV14 to TRBJ2-3; D unclear. The CDR3 is made up of 13 amino acids. V dropped 0 bases and J dropped 7 bases, with 8 bases sitting between them. Germline V CDR1 and CDR2: SGHDN, FVKESK. CDR3 nucleotide sequence: TGTGCCAGCAGCCAAGATATCGAGAATACGCAGTATTTT. This translates into CASSQDIENTQYF.

V and J are TRBV5-1 and TRBJ2-2; D possibly matches TRBD1 or TRBD2 (5 bases each). Trimming left V 7 bases short and J 8 bases short, with 12 bases between. Germline CDR1 and CDR2: SGHRS and YFSETQ. The CDR3 has 12 residues. The CDR3 reads CASGTALGELFF. The CDR3, as DNA: TGCGCCAGCGGGACCGCCCTTGGGGAGCTGTTTTTT.

The chain carries TRBV7-9 and TRBJ1-1; weak D call: TRBD1 (5 bases). This CDR3 contains 13 residues. Per the germline V gene, CDR1 is SEHNR and CDR2 is FQNEAQ (reference sequence). V lost 3 bases and J 5 bases, leaving 10 bases between the germline ends. The CDR3 here is CASSFGGWTEAFF. The CDR3 coding sequence is TGTGCCAGCAGCTTTGGGGGGTGGACTGAAGCTTTCTTT.